This TCR beta chain originates from a study of blood T cells in healthy people across ages. Points from the study as a whole: Samples with more naive T cells showed higher observed beta diversity.

Germline loops: CDR1 LGHDT, CDR2 YNNKEL (reference sequence). This CDR3 has 11 residues. Drawn from each donor were roughly 9.4 milliliters of peripheral blood. Next came a second PCR, run for about 7 to 12 cycles, which used a sample-barcoded 5' primer along with a J-beta primer mix. TCRdb re-derived calls from the 5' RACE reads in MiXCR, one entry per CDR3 protein. Seen here are 870,000 or so distinct CDR3 sequences, 25% to 35% observed once, and the top ten hold roughly a sixth. Details on this clonotype: What it recognizes is unknown. A read error may explain this, as a much larger clone is one base away.

Sequencing was performed on blood. The genes are TRBV3-1 and TRBJ1-2; the match to TRBD1 covers 9 bases. This receptor was taken from a woman older than 75 in good health. The CDR3 reads CAGSTGGGYTF. CDR3 DNA: TGTGCCGGCAGCACAGGGGGCGGCTACACCTTC. Drawing the rest from reference TRBV3-1 and TRBJ1-2, the complete variable domain is DTAVSQTPKYLVTQMGNDKSIKCEQNLGHDTMYWYKQDSKKFLKIMFSYNNKELIINETVPNRFSPKSPDKAHLNLHINSLELGDSAVYFCAGSTGGGYTFGSGTRLTVV.